This is a list of T cell receptor beta chains from one sample in a study of shared clonotypes between healthy human individuals. Sequenced by immunoSEQ multiplex PCR; TCRdb stores in-frame clones only, minus some. The sample has 950,000 to 1,100,000 clones; roughly 75% are singletons. Material: memory CD4+ T cells sorted from blood. The receptors come from a man between 18 and 29 years old in good health. CDR3s include the opening cysteine and the closing phenylalanine or tryptophan. The order of the fields is clone size, D gene, J gene, V gene, CDR3 DNA, CDR3 protein. A D gene is named only where the DNA matches it firmly. Size tells how often a clone was seen (once, few, many) or the class of an expanded clone, and some rows leave it out.

size: many; D: .; J: TRBJ1-1; V: TRBV4-3; DNA: TGCGCCAGCAGCCACAAAGACAGCCGCGACACTGAAGCTTTCTTT; CDR3: CASSHKDSRDTEAFF
size: .; D: TRBD2; J: TRBJ2-3; V: TRBV7-2; DNA: TGTGCCAGCAGCTTAGATCCCCCTAGCGGGGTTAGCACAGATACGCAGTATTTT; CDR3: CASSLDPPSGVSTDTQYF
size: .; D: TRBD1; J: TRBJ1-5; V: TRBV27; DNA: TGTGCCAGCAGTTTTAAAACCCGGGACAGGTGGCGGGGCAATCAGCCCCAGCATTTT; CDR3: CASSFKTRDRWRGNQPQHF
size: .; D: .; J: TRBJ2-1; V: TRBV5-1; DNA: TGCGCCAGCAGCCTCCGAGGGGTCAACAATGAGCAGTTCTTC; CDR3: CASSLRGVNNEQFF
size: .; D: .; J: TRBJ1-5; V: TRBV2; DNA: TGTGCCAGCAGTGAAAGTACGGGGGCCGGCCAGCCCCAGCATTTT; CDR3: CASSESTGAGQPQHF
size: .; D: .; J: TRBJ1-1; V: TRBV6-1; DNA: TGTGCCACCGAGTTCCAGGGTTACGCTGAAGCTTTCTTT; CDR3: CATEFQGYAEAFF
size: .; D: TRBD1; J: TRBJ1-2; V: TRBV19; DNA: TGTGCCAGTAGTCCCACAGGACAGGGGATTGCTTGGGGCTACACCTTC; CDR3: CASSPTGQGIAWGYTF
size: .; D: .; J: TRBJ2-7; V: TRBV7-9; DNA: TGTGCCAGCAGCATTGTTAGCGGAAAGGCCTACGAGCAGTACTTC; CDR3: CASSIVSGKAYEQYF
size: .; D: .; J: TRBJ2-5; V: TRBV5-1; DNA: TGCGCCAGCAGCTCCGGGGGTACGGTTCGAGAGGCCCAGTACTTC; CDR3: CASSSGGTVREAQYF
size: .; D: .; J: TRBJ2-7; V: TRBV4-1; DNA: TGCGCCAGCAGCCAACTGGGGGCCCCGGTGGGCGAGCAGTACTTC; CDR3: CASSQLGAPVGEQYF